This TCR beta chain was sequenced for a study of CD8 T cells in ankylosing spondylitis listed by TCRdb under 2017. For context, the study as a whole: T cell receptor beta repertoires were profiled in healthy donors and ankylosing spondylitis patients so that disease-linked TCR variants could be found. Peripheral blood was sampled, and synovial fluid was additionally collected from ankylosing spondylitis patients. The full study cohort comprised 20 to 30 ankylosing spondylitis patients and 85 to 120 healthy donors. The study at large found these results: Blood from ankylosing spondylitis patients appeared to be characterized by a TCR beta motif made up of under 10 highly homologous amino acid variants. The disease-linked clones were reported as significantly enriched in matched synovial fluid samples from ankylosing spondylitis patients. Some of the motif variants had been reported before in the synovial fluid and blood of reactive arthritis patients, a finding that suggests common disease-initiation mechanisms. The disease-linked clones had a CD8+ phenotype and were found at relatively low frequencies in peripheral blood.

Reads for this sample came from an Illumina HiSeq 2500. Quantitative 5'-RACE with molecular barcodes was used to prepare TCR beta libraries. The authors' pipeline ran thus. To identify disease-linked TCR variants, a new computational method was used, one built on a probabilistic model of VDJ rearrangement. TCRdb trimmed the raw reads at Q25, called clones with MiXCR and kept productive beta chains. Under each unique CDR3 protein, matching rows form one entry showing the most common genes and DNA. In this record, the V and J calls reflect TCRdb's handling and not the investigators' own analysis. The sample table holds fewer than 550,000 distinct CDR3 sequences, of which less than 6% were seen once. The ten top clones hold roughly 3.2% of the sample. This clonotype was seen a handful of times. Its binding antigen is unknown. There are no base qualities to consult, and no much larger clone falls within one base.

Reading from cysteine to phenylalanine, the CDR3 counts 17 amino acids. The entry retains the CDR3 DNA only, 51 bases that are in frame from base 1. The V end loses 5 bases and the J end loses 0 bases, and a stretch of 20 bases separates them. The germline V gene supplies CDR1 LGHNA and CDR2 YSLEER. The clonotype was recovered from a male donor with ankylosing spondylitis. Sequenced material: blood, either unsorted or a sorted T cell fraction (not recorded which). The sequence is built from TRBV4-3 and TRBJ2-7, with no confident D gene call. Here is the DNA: TGCGCCAGCAGCATAGGCCCTGGACCCGGTCCCTCCTACGAGCAGTACTTC. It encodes CASSIGPGPGPSYEQYF.